Following are 14 T cell receptor beta chains from one sample sequenced in a study of blood T cell repertoires in COVID-19. TCRdb keeps only in-frame clones here, not all; method: immunoSEQ multiplex PCR. In the table there are approximately 120,000 clones, over 60% of which are singletons. Material for sequencing was peripheral blood. The source is a man between 40 and 49 years old with active or convalescent COVID-19.

The rearrangement uses TRBV2 and TRBJ2-1; 7 bases align to TRBD2. The V and J ends lost 2 bases and 2 bases, in that order; junction bases with no gene match: 0. From germline, CDR1 is SNHLY and CDR2 FYNNEI. The CDR3 is 14 residues long. For the CDR3, the DNA is TGTGCCAGCAGTGAACGGGGGGCCTACAATGAGCAGTTCTTC. Protein sequence: CASSERGAYNEQFF.

CDR3 amino acids: CASSLEGEAEAFF. The DNA of the CDR3 is TGTGCCAGCAGCTTAGAGGGGGAGGCCGAAGCTTTCTTT. J is TRBJ1-1 and V is TRBV11-2; a weak D match, TRBD1 (5 bases). Germline V gene lookup returns CDR1 SGHAT and CDR2 FQNNGV. Trimming took 0 bases from V and 8 from J, leaving 10 bases between them. There are 13 residues in the CDR3.

The rearrangement uses TRBV5-1 and TRBJ2-2; TRBD1 aligns across 7 bases. Germline CDR1 reads SGHRS; CDR2 reads YFSETQ. The CDR3 contains 15 residues. The V gene end was trimmed by 2 bases and the J gene end by 6 bases; junction bases not matched to a gene: 7. CDR3: CASSLAPTGAGELFF. The CDR3 DNA reads TGCGCCAGCAGCTTAGCCCCAACAGGGGCCGGGGAGCTGTTTTTT.

This clone has just a few counts. The chain recombines TRBV7-2 with TRBJ2-1; 8 positions agree with TRBD1. V shed 5 bases and J 5 bases; nucleotides not matched to a gene: 11. The V gene's germline CDR1 is SGHTA and CDR2 FQGNSA. This CDR3 has 16 amino acids. In nucleotides, the CDR3 is TGTGCCAGCAGCAGAGGGCGGGACAGGAATAACAATGAGCAGTTCTTC. Translating gives CASSRGRDRNNNEQFF.

This clone was observed a handful of times. The chain links TRBV25-1 to TRBJ1-1, with D unresolved. Trimming took 4 bases from V and 7 from J, leaving 7 bases between them. CDR1 and CDR2 from the germline V gene are MGHDK and SYGVNS. The CDR3 extends over 11 amino acids. CDR3 region: CASSGTGEAFF. The DNA of the CDR3 is TGTGCCAGCAGTGGGACTGGTGAAGCTTTCTTT.

V is TRBV5-1 and J is TRBJ2-1; 8 nucleotides agree with TRBD1. The CDR3 covers 15 residues. The germline CDR1 and CDR2 sequences are SGHRS and YFSETQ. Trimming removed 4 bases from V and 5 bases from J; junction bases left unmatched: 8. The CDR3, as DNA: TGCGCCAGCAGCCTAGGACAGGGAGTCCACAATGAGCAGTTCTTC. Translation gives CASSLGQGVHNEQFF.

The J gene is TRBJ2-1, the V gene TRBV19; no reliable D call. Germline V gives CDR1 LNHDA, CDR2 SQIVND (reference sequence). The CDR3 contains 14 residues. Trimming took off 0 bases at V and 7 bases at J, with 10 bases between the two ends. CDR3 region: CASSIDPLSNEQFF. CDR3 coding DNA: TGTGCCAGTAGTATAGATCCTCTCAGTAATGAGCAGTTCTTC.

V is TRBV5-1 and J is TRBJ1-1; 10 nucleotides agree with TRBD1. This CDR3 comprises 14 residues. Germline-derived CDR1 and CDR2 are SGHRS and YFSETQ. Losses at the gene ends were 4 bases for V and 3 bases for J; bases not matched to a gene: 3. CDR3 region: CASSPGTGDTEAFF. The CDR3 DNA reads TGCGCCAGCAGCCCTGGGACAGGGGACACTGAAGCTTTCTTT.

V gene TRBV7-2 combines with J gene TRBJ2-5; TRBD2 matches 11 bases. The V segment lost 6 bases and the J segment 6 bases; nucleotides outside the gene matches: 9. Germline CDR1 and CDR2: SGHTA and FQGNSA. CDR3 length equals 15 residues. The CDR3 DNA reads TGTGCCAGCAGTCCCACTAGCGGGGGTGGGAAGACCCAGTACTTC. Protein: CASSPTSGGGKTQYF.

This clone appeared a few times. The V call is TRBV30, the J call TRBJ1-5; possibly TRBD1 for D (5 bases). The CDR3 covers 14 residues. Germline assignment: CDR1 GTSNPN and CDR2 SVGIG (reference sequence). Trimming removed 3 bases from V and 4 bases from J, with 13 bases in between. Written as DNA, the CDR3 is TGTGCCTGGAGCCAGAGACAGAAGAATCAGCCCCAGCATTTT. Translation: CAWSQRQKNQPQHF. Full variable domain (remainder filled in from reference TRBV30 and TRBJ1-5): SQTIHQWPATLVQPVGSPLSLECTVEGTSNPNLYWYRQAAGRGLQLLFYSVGIGQISSEVPQNLSASRPQDRQFILSSKKLLLSDSGFYLCAWSQRQKNQPQHFGDGTRLSIL.

This chain connects TRBV30 to TRBJ1-1; the D gene is possibly TRBD1 (5 bases). Germline values: CDR1 GTSNPN, CDR2 SVGIG (reference sequence). V lost 0 bases and J 5 bases, leaving 13 bases between the germline ends. The CDR3 totals 14 residues. CDR3 loop: CAWSVLEGRTEAFF. The CDR3 DNA follows: TGTGCCTGGAGTGTACTGGAGGGGAGGACTGAAGCTTTCTTT.

This clone was recorded at least ten times. V is TRBV19 and J is TRBJ2-7; D remains unclear. In germline, CDR1 is LNHDA, CDR2 SQIVND (reference sequence). Trimming took off 2 bases at V and 6 bases at J, with 14 bases between the two ends. The CDR3 has 14 amino acids. CDR3 bases: TGTGCCAGTAGTATAAGCGACTCTCCAGCCGAGCAGTACTTC. It codes for CASSISDSPAEQYF. The whole variable domain, remainder taken from reference TRBV19 and TRBJ2-7, is DGGITQSPKYLFRKEGQNVTLSCEQNLNHDAMYWYRQDPGQGLRLIYYSQIVNDFQKGDIAEGYSVSREKKESFPLTVTSAQKNPTAFYLCASSISDSPAEQYFGPGTRLTVT.

The chain uses TRBV24-1 and TRBJ2-1; 8 nucleotides align to TRBD2. The germline V gene encodes CDR1 KGHDR and CDR2 SFDVKD. This CDR3 comprises 16 residues. Trimming cost V 9 bases and J 7 bases; bases outside gene matches: 16. In nucleotides, the CDR3 is TGTGCCACCGCAGCCGCCGGGACTAGTGGTTGGAATGAGCAGTTCTTC. Translation: CATAAAGTSGWNEQFF.

The chain carries TRBV19 and TRBJ1-5, with TRBD1 identical over 7 bases. CDR3 size: 14 residues. J lost 0 bases, V lost 6 bases, and 2 bases had no gene match. CDR1 and CDR2 (germline): LNHDA, SQIVND (reference sequence). DNA for the CDR3: TGTGCCAGTAGGGGACAGCATAGCAATCAGCCCCAGCATTTT. Translating it yields CASRGQHSNQPQHF.